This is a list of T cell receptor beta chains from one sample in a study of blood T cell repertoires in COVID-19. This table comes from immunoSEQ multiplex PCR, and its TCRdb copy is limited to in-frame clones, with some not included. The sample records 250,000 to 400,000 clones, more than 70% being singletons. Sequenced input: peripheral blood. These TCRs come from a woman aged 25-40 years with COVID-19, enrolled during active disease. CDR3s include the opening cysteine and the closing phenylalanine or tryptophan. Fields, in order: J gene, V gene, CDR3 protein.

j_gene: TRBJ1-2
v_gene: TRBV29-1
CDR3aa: CSVGSGYGYTF

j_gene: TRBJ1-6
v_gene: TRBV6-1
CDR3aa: CASSEARFSPLHF

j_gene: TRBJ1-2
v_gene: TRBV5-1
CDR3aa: CASSLGGAGGGYTF

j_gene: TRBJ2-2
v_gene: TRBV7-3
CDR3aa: CASRSPKRVGTGELFF

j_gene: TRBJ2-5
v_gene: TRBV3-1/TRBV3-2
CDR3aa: CASSGWPQETQYF

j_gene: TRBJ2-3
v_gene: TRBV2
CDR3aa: CASSGATDTQYF

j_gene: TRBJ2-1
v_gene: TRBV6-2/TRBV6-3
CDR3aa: CASSYWGGGQFF

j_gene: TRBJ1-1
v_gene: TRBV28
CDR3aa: CASSFSRTGGTEAFF

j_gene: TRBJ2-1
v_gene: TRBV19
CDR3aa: CASSPGLVYEQFF

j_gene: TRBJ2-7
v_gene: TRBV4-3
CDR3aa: CASSQAWGQSYEQYF

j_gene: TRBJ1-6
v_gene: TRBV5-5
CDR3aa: CASSLVYPQGSPLHF

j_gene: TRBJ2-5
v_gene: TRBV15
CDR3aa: CATSRQGQETQYF

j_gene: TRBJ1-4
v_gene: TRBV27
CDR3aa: CASSRQATNEKLFF

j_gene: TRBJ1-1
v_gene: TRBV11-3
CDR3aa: CASGDGQGFTEAFF

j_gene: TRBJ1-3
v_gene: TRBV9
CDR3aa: CASSPTGTLSGNTIYF

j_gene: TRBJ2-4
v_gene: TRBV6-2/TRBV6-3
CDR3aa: CASSSLAALAKNIQYF

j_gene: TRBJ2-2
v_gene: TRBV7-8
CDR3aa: CASSPYTGELFF

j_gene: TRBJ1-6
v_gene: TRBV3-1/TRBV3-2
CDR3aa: CASSQDPGSPLHF

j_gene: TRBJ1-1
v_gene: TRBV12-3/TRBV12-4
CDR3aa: CASSFTGNTEAFF

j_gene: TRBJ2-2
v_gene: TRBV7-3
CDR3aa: CASSPRPGELFF

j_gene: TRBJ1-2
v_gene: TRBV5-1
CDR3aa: CASRPPGQGATGYTF

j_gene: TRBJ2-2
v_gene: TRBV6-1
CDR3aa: CASSDHGQGVGELFF

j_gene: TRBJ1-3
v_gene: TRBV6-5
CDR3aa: CASSYSRRLGNTIYF

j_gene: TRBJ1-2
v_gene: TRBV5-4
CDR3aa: CASSPGQRNWYGYTF

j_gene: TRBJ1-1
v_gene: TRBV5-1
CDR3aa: CASSSWDRLSTEAFF

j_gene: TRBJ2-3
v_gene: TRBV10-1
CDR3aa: CASSEGQGEGTDTQYF

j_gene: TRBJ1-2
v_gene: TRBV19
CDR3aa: CASSIENELNYGYTF

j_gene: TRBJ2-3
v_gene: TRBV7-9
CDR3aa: CASSLGVARTDTQYF

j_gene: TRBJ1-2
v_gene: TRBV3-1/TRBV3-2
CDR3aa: CASSYRQGDGYTF

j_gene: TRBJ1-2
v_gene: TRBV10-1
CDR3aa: CASSDLRNGYTF

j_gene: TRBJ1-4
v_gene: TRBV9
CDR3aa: CASSLGQTNEKLFF

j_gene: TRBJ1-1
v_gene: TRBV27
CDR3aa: CASSSWPNTEAFF

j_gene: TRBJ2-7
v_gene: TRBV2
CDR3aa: CASSNRSSYEQYF

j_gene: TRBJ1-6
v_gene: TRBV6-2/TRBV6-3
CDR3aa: CASSRQGPTTSSPLHF

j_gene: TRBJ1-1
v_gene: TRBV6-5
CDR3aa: CASSSPGQGYTEAFF

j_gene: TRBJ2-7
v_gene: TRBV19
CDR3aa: CASSQGIYEQYF

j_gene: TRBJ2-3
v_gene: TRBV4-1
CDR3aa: CASSRQLDSSTDTQYF

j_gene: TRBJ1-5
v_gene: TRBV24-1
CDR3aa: CATSDSKGAQPQHF

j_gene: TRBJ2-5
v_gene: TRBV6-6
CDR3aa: CATRPPAGEETQYF

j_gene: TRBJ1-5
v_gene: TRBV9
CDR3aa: CASSVDGYSNQPQHF

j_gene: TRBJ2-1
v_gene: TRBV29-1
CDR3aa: CSVIDRSNEQFF

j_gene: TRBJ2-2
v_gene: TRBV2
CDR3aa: CASSGQGVELFF

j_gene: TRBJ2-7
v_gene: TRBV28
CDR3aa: CASRTGSGKAYEQYF

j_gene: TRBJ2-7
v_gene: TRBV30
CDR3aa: CAWAGYYEQYF

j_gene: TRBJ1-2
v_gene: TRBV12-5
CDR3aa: CASGPPSEATGYTF

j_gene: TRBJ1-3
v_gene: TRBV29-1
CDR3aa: CSVVTGGGNTIYF

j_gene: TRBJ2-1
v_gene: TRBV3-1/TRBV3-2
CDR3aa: CASSQGLLAGGVDEQFF

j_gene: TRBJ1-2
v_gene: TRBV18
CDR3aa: CASSPDGTGYGYTF

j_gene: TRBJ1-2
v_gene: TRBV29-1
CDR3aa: CSSITGYGYTF

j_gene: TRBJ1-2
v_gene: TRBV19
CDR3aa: CASSPGTGPYGYTF

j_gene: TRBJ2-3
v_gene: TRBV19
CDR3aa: CASSIDGAGGPRTDTQYF

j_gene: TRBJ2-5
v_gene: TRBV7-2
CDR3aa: CASSPRGTQYF

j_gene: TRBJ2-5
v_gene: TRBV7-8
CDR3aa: CASSPGQVEETQYF

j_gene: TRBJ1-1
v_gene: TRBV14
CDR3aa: CASSQGYRGSTEAFF

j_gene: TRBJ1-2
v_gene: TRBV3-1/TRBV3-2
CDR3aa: CASRLRGSQIGYTF